This T cell receptor beta chain appears in the sequencing data of a study of T cells after yellow fever vaccination. Study-wide results and caveats: FACS-sorted repertoires could contain abundant clonotypes contaminating from the bulk population. Among all clonotypes, a small share was observed in both CD4 and CD8 compartments.

This clonotype was counted a few times. Its antigen is unknown. The CDR3 is 16 residues long. V lost 4 bases, J lost 8 bases, and 21 bases lay in between. Germline assignment: CDR1 SGHTA and CDR2 FQGNSA. Each CDR3 protein is one row after TCRdb ran MiXCR on the 5' RACE reads. The sample has 350,000 or so distinct CDR3 sequences, around 8.1% seen once. The V gene is TRBV7-2, the J gene TRBJ2-1, with D perhaps matching TRBD2 (6 bases). The receptor comes from a man aged 18-30 years who received the YFV17D yellow fever vaccine. Sequencing was performed on PBMCs, taken approximately 40 days after the first yellow fever vaccination. The CDR3 coding sequence is TGTGCCAGCAGCTCCGGATTTACCGGCGGCGGGGATGAGCAGTTCTTC. The encoded protein is CASSSGFTGGGDEQFF. Full variable domain (remainder filled in from reference TRBV7-2 and TRBJ2-1): GAGVSQSPSNKVTEKGKDVELRCDPISGHTALYWYRQSLGQGLEFLIYFQGNSAPDKSGLPSDRFSAERTGGSVSTLTIQRTQQEDSAVYLCASSSGFTGGGDEQFFGPGTRLTVL.